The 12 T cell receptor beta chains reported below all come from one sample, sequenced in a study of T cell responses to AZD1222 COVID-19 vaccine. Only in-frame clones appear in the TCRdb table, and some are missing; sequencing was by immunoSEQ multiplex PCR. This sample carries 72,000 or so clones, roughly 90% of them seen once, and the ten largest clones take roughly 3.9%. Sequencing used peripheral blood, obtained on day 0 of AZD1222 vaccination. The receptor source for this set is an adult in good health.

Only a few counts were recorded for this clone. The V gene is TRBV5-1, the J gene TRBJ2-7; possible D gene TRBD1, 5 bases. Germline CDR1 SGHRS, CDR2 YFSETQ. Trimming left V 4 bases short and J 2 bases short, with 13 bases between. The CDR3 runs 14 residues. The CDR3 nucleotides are TGCGCCAGCAGCCACCCGTTGGGGCCCTACGAGCAGTACTTC. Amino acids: CASSHPLGPYEQYF.

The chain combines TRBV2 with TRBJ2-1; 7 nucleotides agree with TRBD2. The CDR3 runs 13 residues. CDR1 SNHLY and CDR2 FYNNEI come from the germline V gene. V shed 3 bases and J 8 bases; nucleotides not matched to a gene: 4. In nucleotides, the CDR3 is TGTGCCAGCAGTGACCCGGGAGGCGATGAGCAGTTCTTC. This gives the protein CASSDPGGDEQFF.

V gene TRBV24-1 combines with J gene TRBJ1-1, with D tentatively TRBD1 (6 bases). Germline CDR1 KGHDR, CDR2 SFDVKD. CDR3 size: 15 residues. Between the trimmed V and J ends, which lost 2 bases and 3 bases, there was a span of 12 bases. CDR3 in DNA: TGTGCCACCAGTGATTCTAGTAAGGGGGACACTGAAGCTTTCTTT. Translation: CATSDSSKGDTEAFF.

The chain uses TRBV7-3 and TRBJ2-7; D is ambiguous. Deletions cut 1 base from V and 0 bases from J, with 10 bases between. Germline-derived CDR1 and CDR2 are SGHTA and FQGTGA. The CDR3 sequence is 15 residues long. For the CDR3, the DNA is TGTGCCAGCAGCTTAAACCGGGCCCTCTCCTACGAGCAGTACTTC. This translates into CASSLNRALSYEQYF.

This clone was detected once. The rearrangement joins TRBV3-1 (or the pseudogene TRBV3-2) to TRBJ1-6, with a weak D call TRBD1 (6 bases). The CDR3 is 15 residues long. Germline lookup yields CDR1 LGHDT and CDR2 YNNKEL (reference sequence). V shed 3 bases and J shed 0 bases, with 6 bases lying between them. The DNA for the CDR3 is TGTGCCAGCAGCCAGGACAGCTCCTATAATTCACCCCTCCACTTT. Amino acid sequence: CASSQDSSYNSPLHF.

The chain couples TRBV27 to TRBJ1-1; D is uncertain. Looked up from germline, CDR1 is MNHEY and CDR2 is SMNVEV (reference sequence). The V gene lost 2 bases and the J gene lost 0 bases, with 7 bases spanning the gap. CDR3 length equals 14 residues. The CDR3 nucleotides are TGTGCCAGCAGTTTACTAGGGTTGAACACTGAAGCTTTCTTT. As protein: CASSLLGLNTEAFF.

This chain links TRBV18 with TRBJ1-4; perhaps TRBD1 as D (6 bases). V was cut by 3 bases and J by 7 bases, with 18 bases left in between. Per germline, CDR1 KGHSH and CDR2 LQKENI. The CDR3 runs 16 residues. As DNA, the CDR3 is TGTGCCAGCTCACCCTTTGCTGGGGGGGCGAGTGAAAAACTGTTTTTT. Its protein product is CASSPFAGGASEKLFF.

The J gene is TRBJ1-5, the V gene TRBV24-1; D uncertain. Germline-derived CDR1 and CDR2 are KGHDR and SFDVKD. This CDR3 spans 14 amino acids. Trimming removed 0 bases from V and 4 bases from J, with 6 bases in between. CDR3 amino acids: CATSDLSRNQPQHF. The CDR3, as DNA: TGTGCCACCAGTGATTTGAGTCGAAATCAGCCCCAGCATTTT.

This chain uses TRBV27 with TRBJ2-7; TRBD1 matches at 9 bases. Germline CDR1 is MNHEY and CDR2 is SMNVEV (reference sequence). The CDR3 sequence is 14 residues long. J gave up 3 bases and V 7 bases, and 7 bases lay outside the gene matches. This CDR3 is CASKPGQGLYEQYF. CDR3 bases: TGTGCCAGCAAACCGGGACAGGGCCTCTACGAGCAGTACTTC.

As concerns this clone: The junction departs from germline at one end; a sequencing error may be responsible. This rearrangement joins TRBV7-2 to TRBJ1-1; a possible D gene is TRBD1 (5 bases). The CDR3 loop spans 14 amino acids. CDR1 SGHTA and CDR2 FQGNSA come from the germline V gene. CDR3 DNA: TGTGCCAGCAGCTTAGACGGGGGAGGATTCGAGCCAGCTTTT. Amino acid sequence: CASSLDGGGFEPAF.

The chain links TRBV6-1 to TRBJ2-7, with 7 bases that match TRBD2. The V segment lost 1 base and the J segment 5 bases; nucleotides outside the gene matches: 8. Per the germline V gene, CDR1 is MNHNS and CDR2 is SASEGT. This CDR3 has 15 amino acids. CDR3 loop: CASSEEGGGPHEQYF. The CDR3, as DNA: TGTGCCAGCAGTGAAGAAGGCGGGGGTCCCCACGAGCAGTACTTC.

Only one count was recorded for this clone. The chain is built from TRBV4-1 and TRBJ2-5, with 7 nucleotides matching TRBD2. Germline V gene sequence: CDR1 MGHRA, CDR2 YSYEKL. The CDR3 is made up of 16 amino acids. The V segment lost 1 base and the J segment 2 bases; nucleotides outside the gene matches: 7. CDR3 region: CASSQAWGGPQETQYF. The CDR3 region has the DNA TGCGCCAGCAGCCAAGCTTGGGGGGGTCCTCAAGAGACCCAGTACTTC.